These 28 T cell receptor beta chains originate from one sample sequenced in a study of T-cell memory formation after mild COVID-19. TCRdb re-called the 5' RACE reads with MiXCR, one entry per CDR3 protein. The sample holds 25,000 to 30,000 distinct CDR3 sequences, 12% seen once. Sequenced material: PBMCs or a T cell subset sorted from them (not recorded which). Receptor source: an adult woman who had mild COVID-19 (a few samples of this study predate the infection). Cell type and time point are not known.

The V gene is TRBV7-9, the J gene TRBJ2-7, with D uncertain. Germline V gives CDR1 SEHNR, CDR2 FQNEAQ (reference sequence). The V and J ends lost 3 bases and 0 bases respectively, with 9 bases between them. This CDR3 is 14 amino acids long. The CDR3 region is CASSFAQISYEQYF. CDR3 coding DNA: TGTGCCAGCAGCTTTGCGCAAATCTCCTACGAGCAGTACTTC.

This clonotype was seen repeatedly, ten times or more. This rearrangement joins TRBV20-1 to TRBJ1-6, with TRBD1 as a possible D gene (6 bases). The CDR3 spans 14 residues. V lost 6 bases to trimming and J lost 3 bases, with 12 bases between them. CDR1 and CDR2 from the germline V gene are DFQATT and SNEGSKA (reference sequence). The CDR3 loop reads CSAPNRVYNSPLHF. The CDR3 DNA reads TGCAGTGCACCCAACAGGGTCTATAATTCACCCCTCCACTTT.

This clonotype was counted at least ten times. The rearrangement joins TRBV12-3 or TRBV12-4 to TRBJ2-7; D is perhaps TRBD1 or TRBD2 (5 bases each). The CDR3 is made up of 14 amino acids. The ends were cut back, 0 bases at V and 3 bases at J, with 9 bases in the middle. This CDR3 is CASSLAGAHYEQYF. In DNA form, the CDR3 reads TGTGCCAGCAGTTTAGCCGGGGCCCACTACGAGCAGTACTTC.

This clonotype was seen at least ten times. This chain links TRBV4-1 with TRBJ2-3, with 10 nucleotides matching TRBD1. Germline V gene lookup returns CDR1 MGHRA and CDR2 YSYEKL. The junction had 11 bases not matched to a gene; V was cut back by 3 bases and J by 5 bases. This CDR3 region has 17 residues. CDR3 residues: CASSQRSDRGRRDTQYF. Here the CDR3 DNA reads TGCGCCAGCAGCCAGAGGTCAGACAGGGGGCGCCGAGATACGCAGTATTTT.

At least ten counts were recorded for this clonotype. The CDR3 sequence: CASSPAGDPFEAFF. Here the CDR3 DNA reads TGCGCCAGCAGCCCGGCGGGTGACCCTTTTGAAGCTTTCTTT. The chain recombines TRBV5-1 with TRBJ1-1; no reliable D call. Trimming removed 4 bases at V and 7 bases at J, with 17 bases between. The CDR3 sequence is 14 residues long. CDR1 is SGHRS and CDR2 is YFSETQ in the germline V gene.

This clonotype was observed many times. In nucleotides, the CDR3 is TGTGCCAGTAGTATAGGACTAGGGCTGCCAGATACGCAGTATTTT. Residues: CASSIGLGLPDTQYF. The V call is TRBV19, the J call TRBJ2-3; tentatively, D is TRBD2 (6 bases). Trimming removed 1 base from V and 4 bases from J, with 12 bases in between. This CDR3 comprises 15 residues. The V gene's germline CDR1 is LNHDA and CDR2 SQIVND (reference sequence).

In its sample, this clonotype was seen many times. The rearrangement links TRBV24-1 to TRBJ2-4; 8 positions match TRBD1. CDR3 size: 13 residues. The trim removed 3 bases at V and 11 bases at J, leaving 5 bases unmatched. Per germline, CDR1 KGHDR and CDR2 SFDVKD. The CDR3 sequence: CATSDGLGQVQYF. In nucleotides, the CDR3 is TGTGCCACCAGTGATGGACTGGGACAGGTTCAGTACTTC.

This clonotype has ten or more counts. This rearrangement joins TRBV3-1 to TRBJ1-2; a weak D match, TRBD1 (6 bases). The V end lost 7 bases, the J end lost 6 bases, and 15 bases lay between the germline ends. CDR3 length: 13 residues. Germline V lookup: CDR1 LGHDT, CDR2 YNNKEL (reference sequence). CDR3 sequence: CASTNSRGNGYTF. The CDR3 DNA reads TGTGCCAGCACGAACAGCAGGGGAAATGGCTACACCTTC.

At least ten counts were recorded for this clonotype. The J gene is TRBJ1-5, the V gene TRBV6-6, with 8 bases that match TRBD1. Germline V gene lookup returns CDR1 MNHNY and CDR2 SVGAGI (reference sequence). The CDR3 is made up of 15 amino acids. The ends lost 1 base at V and 4 bases at J; junction bases unmatched: 3. CDR3 region: CASSYWDRSNQPQHF. The CDR3 bases are TGTGCCAGCAGTTACTGGGACAGGAGTAATCAGCCCCAGCATTTT.

This clonotype was picked up many times. V and J are TRBV2 and TRBJ2-1; no clear D gene. V was cut by 7 bases and J by 4 bases, with 23 bases left in between. Germline CDR1 is SNHLY and CDR2 is FYNNEI. This CDR3 spans 17 amino acids. The CDR3 here is CASTPYLLLPFYNEQFF. The CDR3 nucleotides are TGTGCCAGCACCCCTTACCTCCTACTTCCTTTTTACAATGAGCAGTTCTTC.

The gene calls are TRBV18 and TRBJ2-7; D may be TRBD2 (7 bases). The CDR3 covers 16 residues. The ends were cut back, 4 bases at V and 0 bases at J, with 16 bases in the middle. CDR1 is KGHSH, CDR2 LQKENI, per germline. CDR3 nucleotide sequence: TGTGCCAGCTCACTTCCGCGGGGGCTCAGCTCCTACGAGCAGTACTTC. It codes for CASSLPRGLSSYEQYF.

This clonotype was found many times. The CDR3 DNA sequence: TGTGCCAGCAGCTTAGATACCCCGGGCACAGATACGCAGTATTTT. It encodes CASSLDTPGTDTQYF. The V call is TRBV7-8, the J call TRBJ2-3; D uncertain. Germline V gene lookup returns CDR1 SGHVS and CDR2 FQNEAQ. The ends were cut back, 1 base at V and 1 base at J, with 9 bases in the middle. The CDR3 sequence is 15 residues long.

The sample holds many counts of this clonotype. The chain joins TRBV29-1 to TRBJ2-1, with D unclear. This CDR3 region has 12 residues. Trimming pared 4 bases from V and 4 bases from J, leaving 8 bases between. The germline V gene has CDR1 SQVTM and CDR2 ANQGSEA. The CDR3 is CSVGVPYNEQFF. CDR3 in DNA: TGCAGCGTTGGGGTCCCTTACAATGAGCAGTTCTTC.

This clonotype was counted at least ten times. This chain links TRBV12-3 or TRBV12-4 with TRBJ1-1, with D possibly being TRBD1 (5 bases). The germline V and J ends were trimmed by 8 bases and 6 bases, with 19 bases remaining between them. The CDR3 totals 14 residues. The CDR3 spells CASGTESAIAEAFF. DNA for the CDR3: TGTGCCAGCGGGACGGAGTCAGCGATCGCTGAAGCTTTCTTT.

This clonotype was found many times. DNA for the CDR3: TGCGCCAGCAGCTTGACTGGGTACCTCAATGAGCAGTTCTTC. Translated: CASSLTGYLNEQFF. The V and J genes are TRBV5-1 and TRBJ2-1, with D unresolved. V lost 1 base and J lost 6, with 11 bases in between. CDR1 SGHRS and CDR2 YFSETQ come from the germline V gene. The CDR3 length is 14 residues.

There are many counts of this clonotype. This rearrangement joins TRBV14 to TRBJ2-5; TRBD1 agrees at 7 bases. Per the germline V gene, CDR1 is SGHDN and CDR2 is FVKESK. The junction had 20 bases not matched to a gene; V was cut back by 4 bases and J by 3 bases. CDR3 length: 19 amino acids. The CDR3 bases are TGTGCCAGCAGCCCGTATCTCGTGAGACAGGGACACAGGAAAGAGACCCAGTACTTC. The encoded protein is CASSPYLVRQGHRKETQYF.

This clonotype appeared many times. V is TRBV7-8 and J is TRBJ2-1; 7 bases match TRBD1. Trimming removed 5 bases from V and 6 bases from J; junction bases left unmatched: 10. Germline V CDR1 and CDR2: SGHVS, FQNEAQ. This CDR3 is built from 15 residues. The CDR3 DNA reads TGTGCCAGCAGCACTCAGACAGGGTTTGGCAATGAGCAGTTCTTC. This encodes CASSTQTGFGNEQFF.

The chain couples TRBV19 to TRBJ1-1; D uncertain. CDR1 is LNHDA, CDR2 SQIVND, per germline (reference sequence). Trimming pared 7 bases from V and 0 bases from J, leaving 15 bases between. This CDR3 has 15 amino acids. CDR3 nucleotides: TGTGCCAGTATCGGGCAGAGGTCGTTGAACACTGAAGCTTTCTTT. Its translation is CASIGQRSLNTEAFF.

This clonotype has ten or more counts. The CDR3 region is CSARGQASSGANVLTF. In DNA form, the CDR3 reads TGCAGTGCTAGAGGACAGGCAAGCTCTGGGGCCAACGTCCTGACTTTC. This chain uses TRBV20-1 with TRBJ2-6; D is possibly TRBD1 (6 bases). Germline V gene data show CDR1 as DFQATT and CDR2 as SNEGSKA (reference sequence). Between the trimmed V and J ends, which lost 1 base and 0 bases, there was a span of 10 bases. The CDR3 runs 16 residues.

This clonotype was found many times. The chain combines TRBV6-2 or TRBV6-3 with TRBJ1-5, with D uncertain. V lost 2 bases and J 1 base, leaving 12 bases between the germline ends. The germline V gene encodes CDR1 MNHEY and CDR2 SVGEGT. The CDR3 is 16 residues long. The CDR3 loop is CASSYTAPRSNQPQHF. The CDR3 coding sequence is TGTGCCAGCAGTTACACGGCACCCAGGAGCAATCAGCCCCAGCATTTT.

This clonotype was seen ten or more times. The J gene is TRBJ2-3, the V gene TRBV20-1; TRBD2 agrees at 11 bases. With V trimmed by 2 bases and J by 1 base, 11 bases remained unmatched. CDR1 is DFQATT, CDR2 SNEGSKA, per germline (reference sequence). There are 18 residues in the CDR3. CDR3 loop: CSARSGTSGGTRTDTQYF. The CDR3, as DNA: TGCAGTGCTAGATCCGGGACTAGCGGAGGGACCCGCACAGATACGCAGTATTTT.

At least ten counts were recorded for this clonotype. This chain links TRBV6-5 with TRBJ1-1; maybe TRBD1 (6 bases). V gave up 8 bases and J gave up 8 bases, with 15 bases separating them. The CDR3 spans 12 residues. Germline assignment: CDR1 MNHEY and CDR2 SVGAGI. CDR3: CASGRGGTEAFF. CDR3 sequence (DNA): TGTGCCAGCGGGAGAGGGGGGACAGAAGCTTTCTTT.

This clonotype was counted ten times or more. V gene TRBV7-2 combines with J gene TRBJ1-5, with D hard to call. The CDR3 covers 15 residues. From germline, CDR1 is SGHTA and CDR2 FQGNSA. V lost 0 bases to trimming and J lost 3 bases, with 9 bases between them. The CDR3 region has the DNA TGTGCCAGCAGCTTAGCCGGGCGGGTCAATCAGCCCCAGCATTTT. Amino acid sequence: CASSLAGRVNQPQHF.

Many counts were recorded for this clonotype. The V and J genes are TRBV15 and TRBJ1-4; D might be TRBD1 (5 bases). The CDR3 totals 15 residues. The V and J ends lost 1 base and 8 bases respectively, with 14 bases between them. Looked up from germline, CDR1 is LNHNV and CDR2 is YYDKDF (reference sequence). The DNA of the CDR3 is TGTGCCACCAGCAGAGGGGGACTCGAGGTGGAAAAACTGTTTTTT. Translation: CATSRGGLEVEKLFF.

This clonotype was seen ten or more times. V gene TRBV10-3 combines with J gene TRBJ2-1, with a tentative D call TRBD2 (5 bases). Trimming removed 6 bases at V and 7 bases at J, with 19 bases between. The CDR3 has 15 amino acids. Looked up from germline, CDR1 is ENHRY and CDR2 is SYGVKD. CDR3: CAISNPGWERNEQFF. The CDR3 nucleotides read TGTGCCATCAGCAACCCGGGGTGGGAAAGGAATGAGCAGTTCTTC.

Ten or more counts support this clonotype. The V gene is TRBV5-1, the J gene TRBJ1-3; the D is unclear. This CDR3 comprises 14 residues. V lost 1 base and J lost 4, with 9 bases in between. Germline V gene data show CDR1 as SGHRS and CDR2 as YFSETQ. CDR3 nucleotide sequence: TGCGCCAGCAGCTTGTTCAGTTACGGAAACACCATATATTTT. Its translation: CASSLFSYGNTIYF.

In this sample, this clonotype turned up many times. The V call is TRBV6-1, the J call TRBJ2-1, with 9 bases identical to TRBD2. The CDR3 totals 16 residues. Germline values: CDR1 MNHNS, CDR2 SASEGT. The V gene end was trimmed by 7 bases and the J gene end by 7 bases; junction bases not matched to a gene: 14. The CDR3, as DNA: TGTGCCAGCATTCCAGTAGCGGGAGAATGGAAGAATGAGCAGTTCTTC. Translation gives CASIPVAGEWKNEQFF.

This clonotype came up many times. The chain uses TRBV7-9 and TRBJ2-5; a weak D match, TRBD1 (5 bases). Germline V gives CDR1 SEHNR, CDR2 FQNEAQ (reference sequence). There are 13 residues in the CDR3. Trimming removed 1 base from V and 3 bases from J, with 6 bases in between. The CDR3 DNA reads TGTGCCAGCAGCTTAGTCAGGGAAGAGACCCAGTACTTC. It is translated as CASSLVREETQYF.